The sequence of this T cell receptor (beta chain) was determined in a study of blood T cell repertoires in COVID-19. Study context: Samples came from the United States, Italy and Spain, spanning acute and convalescent COVID-19. From T cells, B-cell-depleted T cells, or PBMCs came the material, which was cDNA or gDNA.

Sequencing used immunoSEQ multiplex PCR; TCRdb keeps in-frame clones, though not all of them. The sample contains 140,000 to 150,000 clones, 70% to 90% of which appear only once. This clone appeared a few times. Between the trimmed V and J ends, which lost 2 bases and 6 bases, there was a span of 14 bases. The CDR3 loop spans 15 amino acids. CDR1 is LNHDA and CDR2 is SQIVND in the germline V gene (reference sequence). Sequencing was performed on peripheral blood. The receptor was derived from a man aged 70-80 years with acute or convalescent COVID-19. This sequence joins TRBV19 and TRBJ2-1; a possible D gene is TRBD2 (6 bases). CDR3 protein: CASSIFGRGVNEQFF. The CDR3 DNA follows: TGTGCCAGTAGTATATTCGGGAGAGGGGTCAATGAGCAGTTCTTC.